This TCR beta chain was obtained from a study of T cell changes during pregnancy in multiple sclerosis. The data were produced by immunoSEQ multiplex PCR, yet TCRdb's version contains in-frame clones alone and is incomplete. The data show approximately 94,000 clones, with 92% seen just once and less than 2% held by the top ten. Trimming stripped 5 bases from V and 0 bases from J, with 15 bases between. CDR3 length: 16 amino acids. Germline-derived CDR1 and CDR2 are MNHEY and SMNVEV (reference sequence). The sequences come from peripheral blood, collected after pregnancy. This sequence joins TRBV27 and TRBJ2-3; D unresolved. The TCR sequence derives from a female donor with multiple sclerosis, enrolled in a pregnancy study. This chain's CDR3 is CASSARHPPSTDTQYF. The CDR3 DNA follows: TGTGCCAGCAGTGCAAGACATCCCCCCAGCACAGATACGCAGTATTTT.